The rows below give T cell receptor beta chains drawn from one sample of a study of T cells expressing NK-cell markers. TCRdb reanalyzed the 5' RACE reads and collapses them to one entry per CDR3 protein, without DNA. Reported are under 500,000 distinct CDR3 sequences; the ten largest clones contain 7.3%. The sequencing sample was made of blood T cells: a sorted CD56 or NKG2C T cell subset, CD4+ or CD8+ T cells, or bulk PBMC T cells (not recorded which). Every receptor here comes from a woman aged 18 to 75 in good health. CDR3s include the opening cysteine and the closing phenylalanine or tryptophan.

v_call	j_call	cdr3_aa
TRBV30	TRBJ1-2	CAHGVGIGGYTF
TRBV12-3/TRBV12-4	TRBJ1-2	CATERDYGYTF
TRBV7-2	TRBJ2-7	CASSVGGSSGTYEQYF
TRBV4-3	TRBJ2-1	CASSQDEQAPQFF
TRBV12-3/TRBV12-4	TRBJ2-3	CASNRKEGRWTDTQYF
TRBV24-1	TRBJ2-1	CATSGTGNNEQFF
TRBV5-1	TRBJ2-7	CASSHTSGSSLYEQYF
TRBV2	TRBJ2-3	CASSPGGSSTDTQYF
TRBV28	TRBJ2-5	CASRRQGLETQYF
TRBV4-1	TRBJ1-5	CASSQVETGYGNQPQHF
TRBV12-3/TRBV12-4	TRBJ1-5	CASSRGGQYNQPQHF
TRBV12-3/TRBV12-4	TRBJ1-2	CASSPGQGNGYTF
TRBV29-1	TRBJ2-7	CSVEGGRAYEQYF
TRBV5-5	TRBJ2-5	CASSGDRVGETQYF
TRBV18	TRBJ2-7	CASSPGGTSYEQYF
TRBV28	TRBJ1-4	CASSEPFEESPGEKLFF
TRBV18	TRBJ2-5	CASSPPRGAGQAQREETQYF
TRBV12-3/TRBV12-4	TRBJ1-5	CASNQDSPRDQPQHF
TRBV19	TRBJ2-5	CASSFGGGSAETQYF
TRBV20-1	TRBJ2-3	CSARPPSGGALDTQYF
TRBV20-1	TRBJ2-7	CSARVGGYAYEQYF
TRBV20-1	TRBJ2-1	CSARGLTPNEQFF
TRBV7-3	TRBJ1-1	CASSLVGGDTEAFF
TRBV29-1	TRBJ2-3	CSVVGLLTSGGTDTQYF
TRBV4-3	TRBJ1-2	CASSQDGDRPSNYGYTF